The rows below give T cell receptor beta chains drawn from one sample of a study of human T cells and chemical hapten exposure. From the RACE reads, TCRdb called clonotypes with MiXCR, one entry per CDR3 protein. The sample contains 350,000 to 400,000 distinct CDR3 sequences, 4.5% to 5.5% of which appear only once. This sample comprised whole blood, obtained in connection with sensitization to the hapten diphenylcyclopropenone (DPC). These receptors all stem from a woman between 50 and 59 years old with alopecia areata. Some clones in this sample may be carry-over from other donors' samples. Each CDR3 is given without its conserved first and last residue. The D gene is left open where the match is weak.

cdr3_aa: SVDRNTEAF; v_call: TRBV29-1; d_call: -
cdr3_aa: ASRAIGGNTEAF; v_call: TRBV28; d_call: -
cdr3_aa: ASRHGEGWFYSPLH; v_call: TRBV6-1; d_call: -
cdr3_aa: SLGGGASTDTQY; v_call: TRBV20-1; d_call: TRBD2
cdr3_aa: SAFGGDGELF; v_call: TRBV20-1; d_call: -
cdr3_aa: SVRSGSGNTGELF; v_call: TRBV29-1; d_call: TRBD2
cdr3_aa: ASRQGLQETQY; v_call: TRBV27; d_call: -
cdr3_aa: ASSSLTGSGGYTDTQY; v_call: TRBV6-2/TRBV6-3; d_call: TRBD2
cdr3_aa: ASSLALGPDGYT; v_call: TRBV7-2; d_call: -
cdr3_aa: ASSPQGGTTNQPQH; v_call: TRBV18; d_call: -
cdr3_aa: ASSNYAGPLH; v_call: TRBV6-2/TRBV6-3; d_call: -
cdr3_aa: ASSSGTEPNEKLF; v_call: TRBV12-3/TRBV12-4; d_call: TRBD1
cdr3_aa: ASSVNRDNSPLH; v_call: TRBV7-8; d_call: -
cdr3_aa: ASRGTGAPNEKLF; v_call: TRBV2; d_call: TRBD1
cdr3_aa: ASSLPGGVNTGELF; v_call: TRBV5-5; d_call: -
cdr3_aa: ASTPAGSGKNIQY; v_call: TRBV6-5; d_call: -
cdr3_aa: ASSPGSFEALNQPQH; v_call: TRBV7-9; d_call: -
cdr3_aa: SATQSMNYGYT; v_call: TRBV20-1; d_call: -
cdr3_aa: ASSPSSGMNTGELF; v_call: TRBV9; d_call: -
cdr3_aa: SAVGRGETQY; v_call: TRBV29-1; d_call: TRBD2
cdr3_aa: ASSLWDSYEQY; v_call: TRBV7-9; d_call: TRBD1
cdr3_aa: ASSFRGQLQETQY; v_call: TRBV7-9; d_call: TRBD1
cdr3_aa: ASSLDPGRGEETQY; v_call: TRBV11-2; d_call: -
cdr3_aa: ASSYRHDHNQPQH; v_call: TRBV5-1; d_call: -
cdr3_aa: ASRLGTGLEAF; v_call: TRBV12-3/TRBV12-4; d_call: TRBD1
cdr3_aa: AIRTQGWEQY; v_call: TRBV10-3; d_call: -
cdr3_aa: SATDRGSSGANVLT; v_call: TRBV29-1; d_call: -
cdr3_aa: ASSVAGGGATEAF; v_call: TRBV9; d_call: -
cdr3_aa: ATVGQGAQEQY; v_call: TRBV6-6; d_call: TRBD1
cdr3_aa: ASSPSGTDTQY; v_call: TRBV3-1; d_call: -
cdr3_aa: ATSRGSNQPQH; v_call: TRBV15; d_call: -
cdr3_aa: ASSRRTGAGNEKLF; v_call: TRBV7-8; d_call: TRBD1
cdr3_aa: ASSHTDLASSTDTQY; v_call: TRBV4-1; d_call: -
cdr3_aa: SARGPGTSGSGPDTQY; v_call: TRBV20-1; d_call: TRBD2
cdr3_aa: ASTTRSNEQF; v_call: TRBV12-3/TRBV12-4; d_call: -
cdr3_aa: ASSLSGPQGNTEAF; v_call: TRBV27; d_call: -
cdr3_aa: ASSVGRVNTGELF; v_call: TRBV9; d_call: -
cdr3_aa: ASSYVGPAF; v_call: TRBV6-6; d_call: -
cdr3_aa: ASPPGTAGDEQY; v_call: TRBV18; d_call: -
cdr3_aa: ASSPLVQSTDTQY; v_call: TRBV7-8; d_call: -
cdr3_aa: ASSSLGDFNNEQF; v_call: TRBV27; d_call: -
cdr3_aa: ASRFSGRTDTQY; v_call: TRBV12-3/TRBV12-4; d_call: TRBD2
cdr3_aa: ASCPGLAGGEQF; v_call: TRBV12-3/TRBV12-4; d_call: TRBD2
cdr3_aa: SALDSGYSNQPQH; v_call: TRBV20-1; d_call: -
cdr3_aa: SGDGGTTDTQY; v_call: TRBV29-1; d_call: TRBD2
cdr3_aa: ASSAGGGLLSGGELF; v_call: TRBV9; d_call: -
cdr3_aa: ASSQGARVVAGELF; v_call: TRBV3-1; d_call: -
cdr3_aa: ASSLGWGGGTDTQY; v_call: TRBV11-2; d_call: TRBD2
cdr3_aa: ASSLAWGRPTTDTQY; v_call: TRBV7-2; d_call: -
cdr3_aa: ASSLGLAGLPGELF; v_call: TRBV11-2; d_call: TRBD2
cdr3_aa: ASSLTGAPGDTQY; v_call: TRBV7-3; d_call: -
cdr3_aa: ASSPGERQPQH; v_call: TRBV18; d_call: -
cdr3_aa: ASGVAKNIQY; v_call: TRBV28; d_call: -
cdr3_aa: ASRAAGNNSPLH; v_call: TRBV12-3/TRBV12-4; d_call: -
cdr3_aa: ASSQDLTEGYT; v_call: TRBV4-2; d_call: -